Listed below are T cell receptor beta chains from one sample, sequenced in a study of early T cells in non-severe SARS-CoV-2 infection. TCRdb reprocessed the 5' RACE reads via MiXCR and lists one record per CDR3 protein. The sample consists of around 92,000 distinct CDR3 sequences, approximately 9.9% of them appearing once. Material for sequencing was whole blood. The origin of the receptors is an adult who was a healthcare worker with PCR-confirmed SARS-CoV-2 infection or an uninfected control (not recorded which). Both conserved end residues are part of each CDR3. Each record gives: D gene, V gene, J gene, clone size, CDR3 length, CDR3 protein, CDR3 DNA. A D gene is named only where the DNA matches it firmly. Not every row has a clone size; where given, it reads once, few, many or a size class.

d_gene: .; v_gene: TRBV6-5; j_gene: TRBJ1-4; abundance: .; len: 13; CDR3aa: CASTVQAGEKLFF; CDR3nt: TGTGCCAGCACCGTCCAGGCGGGTGAAAAACTGTTTTTT
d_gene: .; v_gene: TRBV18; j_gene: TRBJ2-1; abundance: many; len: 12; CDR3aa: CASSPTQNEQFF; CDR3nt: TGTGCCAGCTCACCAACCCAGAATGAGCAGTTCTTC
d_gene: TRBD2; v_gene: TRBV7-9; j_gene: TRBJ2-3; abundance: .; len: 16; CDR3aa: CASSPWTSGGRDTQYF; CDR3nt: TGTGCCAGCAGCCCATGGACTAGCGGGGGTCGGGATACGCAGTATTTT
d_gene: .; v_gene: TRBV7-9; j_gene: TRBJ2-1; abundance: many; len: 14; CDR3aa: CASSLAVTGAKQFF; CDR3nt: TGTGCCAGCAGCTTAGCCGTGACAGGCGCTAAGCAGTTCTTC
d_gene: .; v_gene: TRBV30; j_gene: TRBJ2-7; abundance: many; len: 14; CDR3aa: CAWRSLAATYEQYF; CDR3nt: TGTGCCTGGAGATCTTTAGCGGCCACCTACGAGCAGTACTTC
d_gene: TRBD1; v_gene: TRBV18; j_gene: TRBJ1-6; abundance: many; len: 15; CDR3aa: CASSRSTGGDSPLHF; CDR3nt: TGTGCCAGCTCACGGTCGACAGGGGGCGATTCACCCCTCCACTTT
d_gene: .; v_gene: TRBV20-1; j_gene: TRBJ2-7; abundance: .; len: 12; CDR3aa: CSARDRSLALYF; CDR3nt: TGCAGTGCTAGAGATCGGAGCCTAGCGCTGTACTTC
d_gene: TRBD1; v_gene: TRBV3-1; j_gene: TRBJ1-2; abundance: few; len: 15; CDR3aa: CASSPRDRGKYGYTF; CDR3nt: TGTGCCAGCAGCCCCCGGGACAGGGGGAAGTATGGCTACACCTTC
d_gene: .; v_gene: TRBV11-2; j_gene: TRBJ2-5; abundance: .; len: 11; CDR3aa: CASSSIVAQYF; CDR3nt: TGTGCCAGCAGCTCGATCGTGGCCCAGTACTTC
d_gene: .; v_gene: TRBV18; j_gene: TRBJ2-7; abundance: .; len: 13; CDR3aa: CASSPRYGYEQYF; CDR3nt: TGTGCCAGCTCACCCCGGTACGGCTACGAGCAGTACTTC
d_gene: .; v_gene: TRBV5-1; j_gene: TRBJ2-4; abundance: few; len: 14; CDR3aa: CASSLQDLKNIQYF; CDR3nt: TGCGCCAGCAGTTTACAGGATCTCAAAAACATTCAGTACTTC